This T cell receptor (beta chain) is drawn from a study of CXCR3-negative and CXCR3-positive naive CD8 T cells (dated by TCRdb to between 2017 and 2020). Background for the entire study: In total, about 135 million TRB reads were obtained, corresponding to roughly 1.5 +/- 0.3 million reads per library. TRBV-TRBJ cluster analysis included naive subsets from roughly 5 donors and memory cells from 3 donors. Diversity and physicochemical repertoire analyses covered about a dozen donors pooled from two independent experiments. Overall study results and their limits: Because surface CD5, which is linked to self-reactivity in mice, was comparable between the naive subsets, TCR interaction strength was also inferred from the physicochemical properties of TRB CDR3s. Compared with CXCR3-negative naive cells, CXCR3-positive naive cells had TRB CDR3s with higher hydrophobicity (lower Kidera factor 4), lower energy, and higher strength and volume indices. Freshly isolated PBMCs were used for most assays because CXCR3 expression partially decreased after cryopreservation. Repertoire diversity was comparably high in both naive subsets but much lower in memory CD8+ T cells. TRBV-TRBJ usage was similar between naive CXCR3-negative and CXCR3-positive cells from the same donor, while memory cells showed distinct patterns.

The CDR3 starts with the cysteine, ends with the phenylalanine, and has 15 residues. The entry carries no DNA sequence. CDR1 and CDR2, per the germline V gene, are LGHNA and YNFKEQ. Worth noting for this clonotype: There is no known antigen for this receptor.

Each CD8+ T cell subset was flow-sorted in triplicate, and 300,000 or so cells per subset were placed directly into RLT lysis buffer. To keep memory contaminants out, a stringent definition of naive CD8+ T cells was applied: CD45RO-CCR7+CD27+CD95-. Peripheral blood mononuclear cells were isolated from buffy coats using standard density gradient centrifugation. A FACSAria III was used to flow-sort naive CXCR3-negative and CXCR3-positive CD8+ T cells. Total RNA was extracted from sorted cells using an RNeasy Mini Kit. The reads were generated on a NextSeq 550. The Human TCR Profiling Kit (MiLaboratory) was used to prepare UMI-labeled 5' RACE TRB cDNA libraries. The full amount of extracted RNA was used for cDNA synthesis, and the full amount of resulting cDNA was used for PCR amplification. The libraries were made side by side, with each library going through the same number of PCR cycles. In the authors' own workflow: With a minimum of two reads required per UMI, MIGEC and MiXCR pulled out about 50,000 +/- 10,000 unique UMI-labeled TRB cDNA molecules from each library. An average of around 40,000 +/- 10,000 functional in-frame TRB CDR3 nucleotide clonotypes without stop codons was found per library. After each sample was downsampled to 5000 UMI-labeled TRB molecules, VDJtools was used to calculate diversity metrics such as normalized Shannon-Wiener and Chao1. VDJtools was used to calculate clonotype-size-weighted physicochemical properties of the central five CDR3 residues, namely interaction energy, strength, volume and Kidera factor 4. Reads reprocessed by TCRdb are summarized as one entry per CDR3 protein sequence, and DNA is absent. Clone size and V and J calls follow TCRdb, not the original study. Per the sample table, the count is just over 40,000 distinct CDR3 sequences. Clones ranked in the top ten supply around 1.9% of the sample.

Input material: naive CXCR3- CD8+ T cells from blood. This specimen's cell subset or site label, interpreted: CD45RO-CCR7+CD27+CD95- naive CD8+ T cells lacking CXCR3 (TNR3-). The sequence came from a human donor in good health. Some clones in this sample may be carry-over from other donors' samples. Recombination connected TRBV4-2 to TRBJ2-1; TCRdb reports TRBD2, a call that lacks DNA to check it against. The CDR3 protein is CASSLPGLAETEQFF.